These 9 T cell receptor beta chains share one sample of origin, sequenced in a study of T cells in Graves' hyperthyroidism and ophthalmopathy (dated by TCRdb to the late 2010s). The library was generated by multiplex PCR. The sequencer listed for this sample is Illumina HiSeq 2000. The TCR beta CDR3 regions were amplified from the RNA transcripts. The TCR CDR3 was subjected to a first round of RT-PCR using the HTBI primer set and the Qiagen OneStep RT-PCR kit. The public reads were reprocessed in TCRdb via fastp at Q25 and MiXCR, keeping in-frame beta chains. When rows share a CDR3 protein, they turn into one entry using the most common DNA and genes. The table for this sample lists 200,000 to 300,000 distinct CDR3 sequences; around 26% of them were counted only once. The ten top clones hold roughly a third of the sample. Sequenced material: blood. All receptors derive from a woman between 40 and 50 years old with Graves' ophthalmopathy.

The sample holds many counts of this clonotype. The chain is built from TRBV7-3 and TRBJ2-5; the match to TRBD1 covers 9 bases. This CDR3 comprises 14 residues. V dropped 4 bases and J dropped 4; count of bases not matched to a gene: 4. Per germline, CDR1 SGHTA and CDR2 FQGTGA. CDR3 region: CASSSGTGIETQYF. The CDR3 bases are TGTGCCAGCAGCTCCGGGACAGGGATAGAGACCCAGTACTTC.

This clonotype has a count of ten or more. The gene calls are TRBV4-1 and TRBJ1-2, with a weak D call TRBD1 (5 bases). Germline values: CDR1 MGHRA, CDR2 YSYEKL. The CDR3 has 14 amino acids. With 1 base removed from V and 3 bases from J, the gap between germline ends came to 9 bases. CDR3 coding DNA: TGCGCCAGCAGCCAAGTGGGGGGGGACTATGGCTACACCTTC. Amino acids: CASSQVGGDYGYTF.

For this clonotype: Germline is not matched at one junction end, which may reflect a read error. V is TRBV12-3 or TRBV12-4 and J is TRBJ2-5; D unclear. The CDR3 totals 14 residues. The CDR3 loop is CASSESGSWETQYF. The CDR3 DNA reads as TGCGCCAGCAGTGAGTCGGGCAGTTGGGAGACCCAGTACTTC.

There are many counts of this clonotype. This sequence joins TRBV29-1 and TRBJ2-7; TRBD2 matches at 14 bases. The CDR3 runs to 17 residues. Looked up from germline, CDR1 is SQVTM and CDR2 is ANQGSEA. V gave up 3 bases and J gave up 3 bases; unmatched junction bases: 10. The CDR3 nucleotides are TGCAGCGTTGAGGGACTAGCGGGAGTGTTCCGGTACTACGAGCAGTACTTC. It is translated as CSVEGLAGVFRYYEQYF.

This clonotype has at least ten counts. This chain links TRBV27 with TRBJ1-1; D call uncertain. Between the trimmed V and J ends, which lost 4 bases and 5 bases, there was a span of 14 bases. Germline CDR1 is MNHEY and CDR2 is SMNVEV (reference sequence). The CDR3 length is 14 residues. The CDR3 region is CASSSPSMRTEAFF. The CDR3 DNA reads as TGTGCCAGCAGTTCCCCCTCCATGCGAACTGAAGCTTTCTTT.

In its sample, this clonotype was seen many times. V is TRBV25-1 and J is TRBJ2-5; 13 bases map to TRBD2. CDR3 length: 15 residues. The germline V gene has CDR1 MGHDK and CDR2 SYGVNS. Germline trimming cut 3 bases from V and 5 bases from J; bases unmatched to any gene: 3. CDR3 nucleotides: TGTGCCAGCAGTGATGGGACTAGCGGGACTGAGACCCAGTACTTC. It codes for CASSDGTSGTETQYF.

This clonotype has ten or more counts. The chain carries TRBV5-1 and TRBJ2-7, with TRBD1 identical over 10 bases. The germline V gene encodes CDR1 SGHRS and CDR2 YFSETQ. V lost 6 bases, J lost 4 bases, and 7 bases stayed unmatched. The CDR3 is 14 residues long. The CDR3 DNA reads TGCGCCAGCAACTCTGGACAGGGGGTGTACGAGCAGTACTTC. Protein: CASNSGQGVYEQYF.

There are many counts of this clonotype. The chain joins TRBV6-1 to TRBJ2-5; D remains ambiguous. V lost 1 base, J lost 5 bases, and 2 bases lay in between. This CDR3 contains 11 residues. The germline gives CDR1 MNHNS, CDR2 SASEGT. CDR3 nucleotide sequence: TGTGCCAGCAGTGAAGGGGAGACCCAGTACTTC. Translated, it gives CASSEGETQYF.

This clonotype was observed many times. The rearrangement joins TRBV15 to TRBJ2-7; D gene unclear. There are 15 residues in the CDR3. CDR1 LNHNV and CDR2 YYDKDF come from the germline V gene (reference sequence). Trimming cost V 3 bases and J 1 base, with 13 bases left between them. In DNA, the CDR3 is TGTGCCACCAGCAGCTCACTGGCCATTTCCTACGAGCAGTACTTC. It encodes CATSSSLAISYEQYF. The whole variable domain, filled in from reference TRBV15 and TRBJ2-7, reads DAMVIQNPRYQVTQFGKPVTLSCSQTLNHNVMYWYQQKSSQAPKLLFHYYDKDFNNEADTPDNFQSRRPNTSFCFLDIRSPGLGDTAMYLCATSSSLAISYEQYFGPGTRLTVT.